The clone carrying this T cell receptor (beta chain) was seen only once. Between roughly 20 and 31 mg of unsorted bulk tissue served as the source from which RNA and DNA were co-extracted. These data are taken from a study of tumor-infiltrating lymphocytes in primary liver carcinoma. For the study at large: Per sample, productive TCRbeta reads numbered roughly 3.5 to 7.13 million, similar across tissue types.

The CDR3 has 14 residues. Germline V gene lookup returns CDR1 SGHAT and CDR2 FQNNGV. From 500 to 600 ng of total RNA, TCR beta-specific cDNA was reverse-transcribed using a constant-region primer. Employing slightly modified ARM-PCR, three nested multiplex PCR rounds were run, and these gave rise to the TCR beta libraries. Each of the first two PCR rounds ran roughly 10 cycles with TRBV1-TRBV30 forward and C-beta reverse primers. TCRdb re-analysed the multiplex PCR reads in MiXCR, keeping a single row per CDR3 protein. The sample holds about 20,000 distinct CDR3 sequences, under 85% seen once. The gene calls are TRBV11-2 and TRBJ2-1; perhaps TRBD2 as D (7 bases). The closer fit of TRBJ2-7 to the DNA end suggests the J call may be wrong. The sequenced sample was liver tumor tissue from sampling region 4. As to subset: tumor region T4, right-lateral pole. The sequence was collected from a woman in her 30s with primary liver carcinoma and hepatitis B virus infection. The CDR3 DNA sequence: TGTGCCAGCAGCCACGGGGGGACATGGAATGAGCAGTACTTC. This codes for CASSHGGTWNEQYF.